Following are 15 T cell receptor beta chains from one sample sequenced in a study of identifying expanded T cells in peripheral blood. The protocol was immunoSEQ multiplex PCR, while the TCRdb copy is restricted to in-frame clones and leaves out a portion. The sample gives around 85,000 clones, around nine tenths of which show up once; roughly 3.1% is in the top ten. The sample was blood. These receptors came from a person aged 18 to 70 in good health.

A remark on this clone: The sample carries other DNA sequences with the same CDR3. The CDR3 DNA is TGTGCCAGTAGTCTTAGCGGGACAGATACGCAGTATTTT. This encodes CASSLSGTDTQYF. The chain employs TRBV19 and TRBJ2-3, with 7 bases lining up with TRBD2. V dropped 5 bases and J dropped 3; count of bases not matched to a gene: 2. Germline assignment: CDR1 LNHDA and CDR2 SQIVND (reference sequence). The CDR3 is 13 amino acids.

The V call is TRBV11-2, the J call TRBJ1-3, with a weak D call TRBD1 (5 bases). Germline CDR1 and CDR2: SGHAT and FQNNGV. Trimming cost V 5 bases and J 4 bases, with 15 bases left between them. CDR3 length: 15 residues. The CDR3 sequence is CASSRNRFEGNTIYF. Here the CDR3 DNA reads TGTGCCAGCAGCCGAAACAGGTTCGAGGGAAACACCATATATTTT.

This chain connects TRBV6-5 to TRBJ2-5; D is perhaps TRBD1 or TRBD2 (5 bases each). V gave up 4 bases and J gave up 3 bases, with 15 bases separating them. CDR3 length: 15 amino acids. Germline V gene data show CDR1 as MNHEY and CDR2 as SVGAGI. Here the CDR3 DNA reads TGTGCCAGCAGTTTCCAGCCAGGGAGAGAAGAGACCCAGTACTTC. Protein sequence: CASSFQPGREETQYF.

The chain is built from TRBV4-3 and TRBJ1-2, with a tentative D call TRBD1 (5 bases). The germline CDR1 and CDR2 sequences are LGHNA and YSLEER. Trimming shortened V by 4 bases and J by 6 bases, and 24 bases separated the two germline ends. CDR3 length: 17 residues. The chain's CDR3 is CASSLSEGTSDTDGYTF. As DNA, the CDR3 is TGCGCCAGCAGCCTCAGTGAGGGGACCTCGGACACCGATGGCTACACCTTC.

V and J are TRBV28 and TRBJ2-5; 7 nucleotides align to TRBD1. The CDR3 covers 13 residues. V lost 3 bases to trimming and J lost 3 bases; unmatched junction nucleotides: 1. The V gene's germline CDR1 is MDHEN and CDR2 SYDVKM. This chain's CDR3 is CASSFTGEETQYF. The CDR3 coding sequence is TGTGCCAGCAGTTTTACAGGGGAAGAGACCCAGTACTTC.

This clone has only one observation. The genes are TRBV5-4 and TRBJ2-3; a possible D gene is TRBD2 (6 bases). V lost 4 bases and J 2 bases, leaving 17 bases between the germline ends. Germline CDR1 is SGHNT and CDR2 is YYREEE (reference sequence). The CDR3 has 16 amino acids. Here the CDR3 DNA reads TGTGCCAGCAGCCCGGGACCGGGGGAAACCACAGATACGCAGTATTTT. Translation: CASSPGPGETTDTQYF.

This chain uses TRBV6-5 with TRBJ2-2, with 7 bases identical to TRBD2. Germline CDR1 and CDR2: MNHEY and SVGAGI. This CDR3 is 13 amino acids long. V lost 4 bases and J lost 5; bases outside the gene matches: 1. The CDR3 DNA sequence: TGTGCCAGCAGTTCGGGGGGTACCGGGGAGCTGTTTTTT. It translates to CASSSGGTGELFF.

The J gene is TRBJ1-1, the V gene TRBV11-3; D gene ambiguous. The CDR3 sequence is 13 residues long. The V gene lost 0 bases and the J gene lost 4 bases, with 6 bases spanning the gap. Germline CDR1 and CDR2: SGHNT and YENEEA. The CDR3 region has the DNA TGTGCCAGCAGCTTAGACAGGTCCACTGAAGCTTTCTTT. This codes for CASSLDRSTEAFF.

This chain connects TRBV7-2 to TRBJ1-4; a weak D match, TRBD1 (5 bases). The V end lost 5 bases, the J end lost 8 bases, and 18 bases lay between the germline ends. Germline-derived CDR1 and CDR2 are SGHTA and FQGNSA. The CDR3 length is 15 residues. This CDR3 is CASSPKAGMVEKLFF. The CDR3 DNA reads as TGTGCCAGCAGCCCCAAGGCAGGGATGGTAGAAAAACTGTTTTTT.

The chain carries TRBV5-6 and TRBJ1-5; 7 nucleotides match TRBD1. This CDR3 contains 15 residues. The junction had 3 bases not matched to a gene; V was cut back by 0 bases and J by 3 bases. Germline V lookup: CDR1 SGHDT, CDR2 YYEEEE. This CDR3 is CASSLGTGSNQPQHF. The CDR3 DNA reads as TGTGCCAGCAGCTTGGGGACAGGCTCCAATCAGCCCCAGCATTTT. The full variable domain, its missing parts supplied by reference TRBV5-6 and TRBJ1-5, is DAGVTQSPTHLIKTRGQQVTLRCSPKSGHDTVSWYQQALGQGPQFIFQYYEEEERQRGNFPDRFSGHQFPNYSSELNVNALLLGDSALYLCASSLGTGSNQPQHFGDGTRLSIL.

The chain couples TRBV5-5 to TRBJ1-2; tentatively, D is TRBD1 (6 bases). Per germline, CDR1 SGHKS and CDR2 YYEKEE (reference sequence). The CDR3 sequence is 15 residues long. V lost 0 bases and J lost 7, with 16 bases in between. The CDR3 bases are TGTGCCAGCAGCTTGGTGGCCGGGGGGCGACGTGGCTACACCTTC. Protein sequence: CASSLVAGGRRGYTF.

The rearrangement joins TRBV25-1 to TRBJ2-1; D is unresolved. CDR3 length equals 13 residues. CDR1 is MGHDK and CDR2 is SYGVNS in the germline V gene. V lost 5 bases to trimming and J lost 0 bases, with 5 bases between them. As DNA, the CDR3 is TGTGCCAGCAGTTCCATCTCCTACAATGAGCAGTTCTTC. Translation: CASSSISYNEQFF.

The chain links TRBV28 to TRBJ2-7, with 7 positions matching TRBD1. J lost 4 bases, V lost 6 bases, and 9 bases had no gene match. The germline V gene has CDR1 MDHEN and CDR2 SYDVKM. This CDR3 region has 14 residues. As DNA, the CDR3 is TGTGCCAGCAGGTTACCGGGACAGCTATACGAGCAGTACTTC. Residues: CASRLPGQLYEQYF.

The CDR3 DNA follows: TGTGCCAGCAGCTCATCTAGAGGGAGGGACCCGGACTACAATGAGCAGTTCTTC. This encodes CASSSSRGRDPDYNEQFF. The V call is TRBV7-9, the J call TRBJ2-1; 7 bases are shared with TRBD2. Looked up from germline, CDR1 is SEHNR and CDR2 is FQNEAQ (reference sequence). Trimming took 4 bases from V and 3 from J; bases not matched to a gene: 15. The CDR3 extends over 18 amino acids.

The rearrangement uses TRBV19 and TRBJ1-3; no clear D. Germline CDR1 LNHDA, CDR2 SQIVND (reference sequence). The CDR3 spans 16 residues. V was cut by 7 bases and J by 1 base, with 17 bases left in between. The chain's CDR3 is CASTSLRSGSGNTIYF. CDR3 nucleotide sequence: TGTGCCAGTACGTCTCTGAGGAGTGGATCTGGAAACACCATATATTTT.